What follows are 18 T cell receptor beta chains derived from one specimen sequenced in a study of cytomegalovirus exposure and HLA in healthy donors. Amplification used 60 Vbeta primers and 13 Jbeta primers. Assay: immunoSEQ multiplex PCR; the TCRdb copy retains only in-frame clones and omits some. The sample yields roughly 190,000 clones, 65% to 90% seen once. Input material: PBMCs. These receptors were obtained from a middle-aged man in good health and CMV-seropositive.

The rearrangement uses TRBV7-2 and TRBJ2-7; 9 bases match TRBD1. The germline V gene encodes CDR1 SGHTA and CDR2 FQGNSA. V lost 7 bases, J lost 2 bases, and 15 bases stayed unmatched. The CDR3 spans 17 residues. CDR3 loop: CASTRNVGTGFTYEQYF. In DNA form, the CDR3 reads TGTGCCAGCACCCGGAACGTGGGGACAGGGTTTACCTACGAGCAGTACTTC.

This rearrangement joins TRBV9 to TRBJ2-3, with a possible D match to TRBD2 (5 bases). This CDR3 has 16 residues. Trimming took off 4 bases at V and 0 bases at J, with 15 bases between the two ends. Germline loops: CDR1 SGDLS, CDR2 YYNGEE. CDR3 DNA sequence: TGTGCCAGCAGCCTGACTACCGGGGTTAGCACAGATACGCAGTATTTT. Protein: CASSLTTGVSTDTQYF.

The chain has TRBV4-1 and TRBJ2-2; 12 bases fit TRBD1. The CDR3 is made up of 18 amino acids. Losses at the gene ends were 4 bases for V and 4 bases for J; bases not matched to a gene: 10. Germline assignment: CDR1 MGHRA and CDR2 YSYEKL. The CDR3 loop is CASSRSGQGAYSTGELFF. DNA for the CDR3: TGCGCCAGCAGCCGTTCGGGACAGGGGGCCTATAGCACCGGGGAGCTGTTTTTT.

The chain employs TRBV12-5 and TRBJ1-1; 8 bases map to TRBD1. Germline lookup yields CDR1 LGHNT and CDR2 FRNRAP. The CDR3 has 15 amino acids. The ends lost 1 base at V and 3 bases at J; junction bases unmatched: 4. This chain's CDR3 is CASGLAGGAYTEAFF. The CDR3 DNA reads as TGTGCTAGTGGTTTGGCAGGGGGCGCCTACACTGAAGCTTTCTTT.

V and J are TRBV7-9 and TRBJ1-1; 9 bases match TRBD1. This CDR3 spans 15 amino acids. Germline V CDR1 and CDR2: SEHNR, FQNEAQ (reference sequence). V shed 4 bases and J 0 bases; nucleotides not matched to a gene: 3. This chain's CDR3 is CASSSGQGLNTEAFF. The DNA for the CDR3 is TGTGCCAGCAGCTCAGGACAGGGGTTGAACACTGAAGCTTTCTTT.

This chain connects TRBV6-5 to TRBJ1-6; 7 positions match TRBD1. This CDR3 region has 15 residues. J lost 5 bases, V lost 5 bases, and 6 bases had no gene match. Per germline, CDR1 MNHEY and CDR2 SVGAGI. DNA of the CDR3: TGTGCCAGCAGTAAACCGGGACAGCATAATTCACCCCTCCACTTT. It encodes CASSKPGQHNSPLHF.

This chain connects TRBV6-5 to TRBJ2-3, with 7 bases that match TRBD1. This CDR3 region has 16 residues. Trimming took 3 bases from V and 3 from J; bases not matched to a gene: 9. In germline, CDR1 is MNHEY, CDR2 SVGAGI. The CDR3 loop reads CASSYRPGQRTDTQYF. In DNA form, the CDR3 reads TGTGCCAGCAGTTATCGCCCGGGACAGAGGACAGATACGCAGTATTTT.

This clone has a handful of counts. The rearrangement uses TRBV7-3 and TRBJ1-5; no clear D gene. Trimming removed 1 base from V and 3 bases from J, with 4 bases in between. This CDR3 is built from 13 residues. Germline values: CDR1 SGHTA, CDR2 FQGTGA. This CDR3 reads CASSLSINQPQHF. CDR3 sequence (DNA): TGTGCCAGCAGCTTAAGTATCAATCAGCCCCAGCATTTT.

This chain joins TRBV27 and TRBJ2-1; D is possibly TRBD1 (6 bases). This CDR3 has 12 amino acids. Trimming left V 3 bases short and J 10 bases short, with 10 bases between. CDR1 MNHEY and CDR2 SMNVEV come from the germline V gene (reference sequence). The CDR3 nucleotides read TGTGCCAGCAGTTTCCAGGGGATCGAGCAGTTCTTC. It is translated as CASSFQGIEQFF.

The chain combines TRBV7-2 with TRBJ2-4; TRBD2 might be the D (6 bases). The CDR3 covers 14 residues. Trimming removed 1 base from V and 7 bases from J, with 11 bases in between. Germline V gene data show CDR1 as SGHTA and CDR2 as FQGNSA. CDR3 in amino acids: CASSLGTGRNIQYF. DNA of the CDR3: TGTGCCAGCAGCTTAGGAACGGGGAGGAACATTCAGTACTTC.

This chain connects TRBV7-2 to TRBJ2-3, with TRBD1 as a possible D gene (6 bases). In germline, CDR1 is SGHTA, CDR2 FQGNSA. There are 13 residues in the CDR3. Trimming removed 0 bases at V and 6 bases at J, with 7 bases between. The CDR3 loop is CASSLAQGDTQYF. In DNA form, the CDR3 reads TGTGCCAGCAGCTTAGCGCAGGGGGATACGCAGTATTTT.

Note on this clone: Compared with germline, one end of the junction differs, possibly owing to a read error. The chain combines TRBV7-9 with TRBJ2-5; 10 nucleotides line up with TRBD1. This CDR3 is built from 14 residues. CDR1 SEHNR and CDR2 FQNEAQ come from the germline V gene (reference sequence). CDR3 amino acids: CVSSTDRGRETQYF. CDR3 sequence (DNA): TGTGTCAGCAGCACCGACAGGGGGCGAGAGACCCAGTACTTC.

This clone was recorded a few times. The chain employs TRBV6-5 and TRBJ2-5; 9 bases line up with TRBD1. J gave up 5 bases and V 5 bases, and 9 bases lay outside the gene matches. CDR3 length: 15 residues. Germline V gene data show CDR1 as MNHEY and CDR2 as SVGAGI. The CDR3 DNA reads TGTGCCAGCAGTCCCACAGGGGGCGTTAAGGAGACCCAGTACTTC. Protein: CASSPTGGVKETQYF.

This chain uses TRBV13 with TRBJ2-3; 11 bases map to TRBD2. V was pared by 5 bases and J by 6 bases, with 7 bases of the junction left unmatched. The CDR3 is 15 amino acids. Germline-derived CDR1 and CDR2 are PRHDT and FYEKMQ (reference sequence). CDR3 DNA sequence: TGTGCCAGCAGCCTTAGCGGGGGGGCGGTCGATACGCAGTATTTT. Protein: CASSLSGGAVDTQYF.

The V call is TRBV11-2, the J call TRBJ1-1, with D perhaps matching TRBD1 (5 bases). The germline V and J ends were trimmed by 2 bases and 4 bases, with 14 bases remaining between them. This CDR3 comprises 15 residues. CDR1 SGHAT and CDR2 FQNNGV come from the germline V gene. CDR3 sequence reads: CASSLSTGGITEAFF. In DNA form, the CDR3 reads TGTGCCAGCAGCTTATCTACGGGGGGGATCACTGAAGCTTTCTTT.

This clone was seen only a few times. The rearrangement uses TRBV7-2 and TRBJ2-3; TRBD2 agrees at 11 bases. The CDR3 extends over 16 amino acids. Germline CDR1 is SGHTA and CDR2 is FQGNSA. J was trimmed by 1 base and V by 5 bases; bases with no gene match: 5. CDR3 region: CASSPNSGGGTDTQYF. The CDR3, as DNA: TGTGCCAGCAGCCCTAATAGCGGGGGGGGCACAGATACGCAGTATTTT.

This chain links TRBV19 with TRBJ1-4; no firm D call. The germline V gene encodes CDR1 LNHDA and CDR2 SQIVND (reference sequence). V lost 5 bases and J 0 bases, leaving 19 bases between the germline ends. The CDR3 loop spans 18 amino acids. The CDR3 sequence: CASSQQLPNSATNEKLFF. The CDR3 nucleotides read TGTGCCAGTAGTCAACAGCTCCCGAATTCTGCAACTAATGAAAAACTGTTTTTT.

The gene calls are TRBV28 and TRBJ2-7, with a weak D call TRBD1 (6 bases). The ends were cut back, 5 bases at V and 5 bases at J, with 10 bases in the middle. The CDR3 contains 12 residues. Germline-derived CDR1 and CDR2 are MDHEN and SYDVKM. The CDR3 coding sequence is TGTGCCAGCAGTCCACAGGGAGACGAGCAGTACTTC. It translates to CASSPQGDEQYF.